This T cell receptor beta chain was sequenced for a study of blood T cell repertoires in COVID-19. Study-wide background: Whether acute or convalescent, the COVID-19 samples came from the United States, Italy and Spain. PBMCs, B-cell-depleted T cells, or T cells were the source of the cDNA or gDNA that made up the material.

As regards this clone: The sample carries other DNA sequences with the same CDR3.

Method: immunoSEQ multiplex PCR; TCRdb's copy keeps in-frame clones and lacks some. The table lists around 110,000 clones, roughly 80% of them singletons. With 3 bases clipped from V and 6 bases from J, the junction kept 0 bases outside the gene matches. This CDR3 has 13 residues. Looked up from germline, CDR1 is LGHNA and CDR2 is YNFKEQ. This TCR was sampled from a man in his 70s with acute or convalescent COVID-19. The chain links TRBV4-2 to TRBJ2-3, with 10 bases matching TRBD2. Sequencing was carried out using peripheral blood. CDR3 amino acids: CASSQGLADTQYF. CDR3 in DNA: TGTGCCAGCAGCCAGGGACTAGCGGATACGCAGTATTTT.